This TCR beta chain originates from a study of technical replicates of blood from a handful of donors. Trimming took 5 bases from V and 2 from J; bases not matched to a gene: 6. The CDR3 has 14 residues. Germline V gene sequence: CDR1 SGHAT, CDR2 FQNNGV. The data were produced by immunoSEQ multiplex PCR, yet TCRdb's version contains in-frame clones alone and is incomplete. The sample holds tens of thousands of clones, under 96% seen once. This clonotype originated in a human donor in good health. This chain uses TRBV11-2 with TRBJ2-7, with 7 bases aligning to TRBD1. The sequencing sample was made of T cells isolated from PBMCs. This CDR3 reads CASSQGTDAYEQYF. The CDR3 DNA reads as TGTGCCAGCAGCCAAGGGACAGATGCCTACGAGCAGTACTTC.